This passage covers 11 T cell receptor beta chains from one sample sequenced in a study of T cells in localized non-small cell lung cancer. Here immunoSEQ multiplex PCR was the method, and the copy in TCRdb shows in-frame clones only, minus some. The sample contains about 26,000 clones, roughly nine tenths of which appear only once. The starting material was peripheral blood, obtained before any cancer treatment. All receptors come from an older female donor with stage II squamous cell lung carcinoma.

The V call is TRBV7-6, the J call TRBJ1-5; maybe TRBD1 (6 bases). CDR1 and CDR2 (germline): SGHVS, FNYEAQ. CDR3 length equals 13 residues. Trimming stripped 3 bases from V and 7 bases from J, with 10 bases between. The CDR3, as DNA: TGTGCCAGCAGCTTTTCAGGGGACCAGCCCCAGCATTTT. This codes for CASSFSGDQPQHF.

This clone was seen only a few times. The CDR3 loop reads CASSPDSNSPLHF. CDR3 in DNA: TGTGCCAGCAGCCCGGACAGTAATTCACCCCTCCACTTT. The chain is built from TRBV7-2 and TRBJ1-6, with D possibly being TRBD1 (6 bases). The CDR3 spans 13 residues. Deletions cut 5 bases from V and 6 bases from J, with 8 bases between. The germline V gene encodes CDR1 SGHTA and CDR2 FQGNSA.

This chain uses TRBV7-9 with TRBJ2-3; TRBD1 might be the D (6 bases). CDR1 and CDR2 (germline): SEHNR, FQNEAQ (reference sequence). Between the trimmed V and J ends, which lost 1 base and 1 base, there was a span of 9 bases. The CDR3 totals 15 residues. The CDR3 bases are TGTGCCAGCAGCTTAGACAGGGCCGGCACAGATACGCAGTATTTT. Encoded protein: CASSLDRAGTDTQYF. Supplemented by reference TRBV7-9 and TRBJ2-3, the full variable domain reads DTGVSQNPRHKITKRGQNVTFRCDPISEHNRLYWYRQTLGQGPEFLTYFQNEAQLEKSRLLSDRFSAERPKGSFSTLEIQRTEQGDSAMYLCASSLDRAGTDTQYFGPGTRLTVL.

V and J are TRBV4-2 and TRBJ1-1; 10 nucleotides line up with TRBD1. J gave up 5 bases and V 0 bases, and 3 bases lay outside the gene matches. CDR1 is LGHNA, CDR2 YNFKEQ, per germline. The CDR3 totals 15 residues. The CDR3 DNA sequence: TGTGCCAGCAGCCAAGATGACAGGGGGCGAACTGAAGCTTTCTTT. Its translation is CASSQDDRGRTEAFF.

The chain uses TRBV7-6 and TRBJ2-2; D might be TRBD2 (5 bases). Trimming removed 3 bases from V and 4 bases from J, with 15 bases in between. From germline, CDR1 is SGHVS and CDR2 FNYEAQ. This CDR3 has 16 amino acids. The CDR3 DNA follows: TGTGCCAGCAGCTTTCCCGGGAAACTTCTCACCGGGGAGCTGTTTTTT. This sequence encodes CASSFPGKLLTGELFF.

The chain links TRBV10-2 to TRBJ2-1; 10 bases match TRBD2. Trimming took 4 bases from V and 5 from J; bases not matched to a gene: 5. This CDR3 is 15 amino acids long. The germline CDR1 and CDR2 sequences are WSHSY and SAAADI. CDR3 residues: CASSVRTSGDNEQFF. The CDR3 DNA reads TGCGCCAGCAGTGTAAGGACTAGCGGAGACAATGAGCAGTTCTTC.

The J gene is TRBJ2-1, the V gene TRBV30, with TRBD2 matching over 11 bases. Trimming at V came to 2 bases and at J to 2 bases, leaving 2 bases not matched to a gene. This CDR3 spans 15 amino acids. Germline CDR1 GTSNPN, CDR2 SVGIG (reference sequence). The CDR3 nucleotides read TGTGCCTGGAGTCGACTAGCGGGGACCTACAATGAGCAGTTCTTC. Its protein is CAWSRLAGTYNEQFF. Full variable domain (remainder filled in from reference TRBV30 and TRBJ2-1): SQTIHQWPATLVQPVGSPLSLECTVEGTSNPNLYWYRQAAGRGLQLLFYSVGIGQISSEVPQNLSASRPQDRQFILSSKKLLLSDSGFYLCAWSRLAGTYNEQFFGPGTRLTVL.

This chain uses TRBV7-8 with TRBJ2-2; 10 positions match TRBD2. Germline assignment: CDR1 SGHVS and CDR2 FQNEAQ. Trimming at V came to 1 base and at J to 6 bases, leaving 5 bases not matched to a gene. This CDR3 comprises 16 residues. CDR3 amino acids: CASSLGASGGSGELFF. CDR3 nucleotides: TGTGCCAGCAGCTTAGGTGCTAGCGGGGGATCCGGGGAGCTGTTTTTT. Drawing the rest from reference TRBV7-8 and TRBJ2-2, the complete variable domain is GAGVSQSPRYKVAKRGQDVALRCDPISGHVSLFWYQQALGQGPEFLTYFQNEAQLDKSGLPSDRFFAERPEGSVSTLKIQRTQQEDSAVYLCASSLGASGGSGELFFGEGSRLTVL.

This chain connects TRBV7-2 to TRBJ2-7; D gene unclear. The CDR3 totals 12 residues. V gave up 5 bases and J gave up 2 bases, with 7 bases separating them. From germline, CDR1 is SGHTA and CDR2 FQGNSA. CDR3: CASSAQPYEQYF. The CDR3 DNA sequence: TGTGCCAGCAGCGCCCAACCCTACGAGCAGTACTTC.

The chain employs TRBV11-2 and TRBJ2-5, with a tentative D call TRBD2 (6 bases). V was trimmed by 2 bases and J by 3 bases, leaving 10 bases between them. The CDR3 runs 14 residues. From germline, CDR1 is SGHAT and CDR2 FQNNGV. CDR3 amino acids: CASSLNSGEETQYF. In nucleotides, the CDR3 is TGTGCCAGCAGCTTAAATTCGGGGGAAGAGACCCAGTACTTC. The full variable domain, rest sourced from reference TRBV11-2 and TRBJ2-5, is EAGVAQSPRYKIIEKRQSVAFWCNPISGHATLYWYQQILGQGPKLLIQFQNNGVVDDSQLPKDRFSAERLKGVDSTLKIQPAKLEDSAVYLCASSLNSGEETQYFGPGTRLLVL.

This chain connects TRBV5-5 to TRBJ2-1; 8 bases agree with TRBD2. The V gene end was trimmed by 0 bases and the J gene end by 9 bases; junction bases not matched to a gene: 5. CDR1 is SGHKS, CDR2 YYEKEE, per germline (reference sequence). There are 14 residues in the CDR3. The CDR3: CASSLGGLESEQFF. In DNA, the CDR3 is TGTGCCAGCAGCTTGGGGGGACTAGAGAGTGAGCAGTTCTTC.